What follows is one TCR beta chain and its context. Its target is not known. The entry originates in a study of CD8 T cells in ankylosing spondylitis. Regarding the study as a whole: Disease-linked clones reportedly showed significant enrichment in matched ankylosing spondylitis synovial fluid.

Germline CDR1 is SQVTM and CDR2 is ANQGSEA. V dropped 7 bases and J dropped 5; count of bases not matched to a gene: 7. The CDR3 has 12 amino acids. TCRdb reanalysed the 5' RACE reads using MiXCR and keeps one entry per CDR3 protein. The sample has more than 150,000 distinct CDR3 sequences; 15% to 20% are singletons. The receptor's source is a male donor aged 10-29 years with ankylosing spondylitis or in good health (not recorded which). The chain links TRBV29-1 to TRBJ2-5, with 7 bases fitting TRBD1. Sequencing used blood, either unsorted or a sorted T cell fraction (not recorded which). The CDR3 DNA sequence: TGCAGCGACGTCAGGGGACAGGAGACCCAGTACTTC. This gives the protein CSDVRGQETQYF.